This entry lists 3 T cell receptor beta chains sequenced from one sample in a study of cytomegalovirus exposure and HLA in healthy donors. 13 Jbeta primers and 60 Vbeta primers were used for the PCR. Profiled with immunoSEQ multiplex PCR; TCRdb holds only in-frame clones, not every one. The table shows nearly 200,000 clones, with 70% to 80% occurring only once. The specimen was PBMCs. These receptor sequences come from a woman in her twenties or thirties in good health and CMV-seropositive.

This sequence joins TRBV4-2 and TRBJ1-2; 7 nucleotides align to TRBD1. V lost 0 bases to trimming and J lost 3 bases; unmatched junction nucleotides: 4. The CDR3 contains 15 residues. Germline CDR1 is LGHNA and CDR2 is YNFKEQ. In DNA form, the CDR3 reads TGTGCCAGCAGCCAAGAGAACAGGGGCCACTATGGCTACACCTTC. The encoded protein is CASSQENRGHYGYTF.

The chain joins TRBV5-1 to TRBJ2-7, with D hard to call. The V and J ends lost 0 bases and 0 bases respectively, with 4 bases between them. Germline CDR1 is SGHRS and CDR2 is YFSETQ. The CDR3 is 13 residues long. The CDR3 is CASSLGHSYEQYF. The CDR3 DNA reads as TGCGCCAGCAGCTTGGGACACTCCTACGAGCAGTACTTC.

Concerning this clone: In the same sample, other DNA sequences code for this CDR3. The chain links TRBV30 to TRBJ1-6; 7 bases are shared with TRBD1. This CDR3 is 14 amino acids long. The germline V gene has CDR1 GTSNPN and CDR2 SVGIG (reference sequence). V was clipped by 1 base and J by 13 bases; unmatched bases: 10. The CDR3 protein is CAWSAGQVYSPLHF. The DNA for the CDR3 is TGTGCCTGGAGTGCTGGACAGGTATACTCCCCCCTCCACTTT.